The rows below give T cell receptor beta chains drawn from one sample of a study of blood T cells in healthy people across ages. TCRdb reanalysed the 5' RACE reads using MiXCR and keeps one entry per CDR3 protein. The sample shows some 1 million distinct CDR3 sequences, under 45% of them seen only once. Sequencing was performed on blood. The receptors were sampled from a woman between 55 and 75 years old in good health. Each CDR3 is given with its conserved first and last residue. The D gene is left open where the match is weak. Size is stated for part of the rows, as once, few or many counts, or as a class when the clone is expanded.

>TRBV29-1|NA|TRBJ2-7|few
TGCAGCGTTGAAAGGTCCAGGGGCTATGGGTCCTACAATGAGCAGTACTTC
CSVERSRGYGSYNEQYF
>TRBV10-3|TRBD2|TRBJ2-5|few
TGTGCCATCAGTGACAGACTAGCGGCTCAAGAGACCCAGTACTTC
CAISDRLAAQETQYF
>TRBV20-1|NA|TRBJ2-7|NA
TGCAGTGCTCTTGGGAAGGTCTACGAGCAGTACTTC
CSALGKVYEQYF
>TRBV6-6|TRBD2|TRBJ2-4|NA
TGTGCCAGCAGTTCCCAGGGACGAGCGGGAGCGAACATTCAGTACTTC
CASSSQGRAGANIQYF
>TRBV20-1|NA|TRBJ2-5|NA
TGCAGTGCTAGAGGACCTAGCGTCCAAGAGACCCAGTACTTC
CSARGPSVQETQYF
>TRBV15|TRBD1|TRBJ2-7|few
TGTGCCACCAGCAGAGGGGACAGGGCCTCCTACGAGCAGTACTTC
CATSRGDRASYEQYF
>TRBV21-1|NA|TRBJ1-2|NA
TGTGCCAGCAGCTCACGTCGACAGGGGATTGATGGCTACACCTTC
CASSSRRQGIDGYTF
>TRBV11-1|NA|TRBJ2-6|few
TGTGCCAGCAGTTTCGGCGGCGCGAGCTCTGGGGCCAACGTCCTGACTTTC
CASSFGGASSGANVLTF
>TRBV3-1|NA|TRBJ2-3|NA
TGTGCCAGCAGCCGAACAGCGTATACGCAGTATTTT
CASSRTAYTQYF
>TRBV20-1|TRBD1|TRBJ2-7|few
TGCAGTGCTAGAGTCCGACAGGGTGCGTACGAGCAGTACTTC
CSARVRQGAYEQYF
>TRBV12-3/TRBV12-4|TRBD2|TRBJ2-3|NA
TGTGCCGGCAGTCCCGGGGGAGGGCATGAGGATACGCAGTATTTT
CAGSPGGGHEDTQYF
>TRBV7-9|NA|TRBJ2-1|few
TGTGCCAGCAGCCCTGATACCGGCGCCTCCTACAATGAGCAGTTCTTC
CASSPDTGASYNEQFF
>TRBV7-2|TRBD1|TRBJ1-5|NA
TGTGCCAGCAGCTTGGGCCAGGGGGCGGGCAATCAGTCCCAGCATTTT
CASSLGQGAGNQSQHF
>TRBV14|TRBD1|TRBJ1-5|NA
TGTGCCAGCAGCCATAGGACAGGGGGCACGAGCAATCAGCCCCAGCATTTT
CASSHRTGGTSNQPQHF
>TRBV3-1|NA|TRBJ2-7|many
TGTGCCAGCAGCCCCCAAGGGAACGAGCAGTACTTC
CASSPQGNEQYF
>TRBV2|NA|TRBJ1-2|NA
TGTGCCAGCAGTGCGCTGGGAATTGTGGGCTACACCTTC
CASSALGIVGYTF
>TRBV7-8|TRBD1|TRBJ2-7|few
TGTGCCAGCAGCTTCCGCCGACAGGGGACATCCTACGAGCAGTACTTC
CASSFRRQGTSYEQYF
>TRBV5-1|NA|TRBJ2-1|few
TGCGCCAGCAGCACTTCCTACAATGAGCAGTTCTTC
CASSTSYNEQFF